A single sample is the source of the 9 T cell receptor beta chains below, sequenced in a study of cytomegalovirus exposure and HLA in healthy donors. PCR was performed using 60 Vbeta and 13 Jbeta primers. TCRdb's table, derived via immunoSEQ multiplex PCR, lists solely in-frame clones and lacks some. The sample shows 150,000 to 200,000 clones, just under 80% of them seen only once. The specimen was PBMCs. The receptor set was obtained from a man between 18 and 29 years old in good health and CMV-seropositive.

The rearrangement joins TRBV6-5 to TRBJ2-1, with 11 bases that match TRBD1. The germline V gene encodes CDR1 MNHEY and CDR2 SVGAGI. The CDR3 consists of 15 residues. With V trimmed by 3 bases and J by 8 bases, 6 bases remained unmatched. The DNA of the CDR3 is TGTGCCAGCAGTTATTCGGACAGGGGGCAGGATGAGCAGTTCTTC. Translated: CASSYSDRGQDEQFF.

This sequence joins TRBV29-1 and TRBJ1-3; tentative D call: TRBD1 (6 bases). Trimming took 1 base from V and 7 from J, leaving 8 bases between them. The CDR3 extends over 12 amino acids. Germline CDR1 and CDR2: SQVTM and ANQGSEA. CDR3 in DNA: TGCAGCGTTGAAGGCAGGGGTAACACCATATATTTT. This translates into CSVEGRGNTIYF.

This clone was observed a handful of times. The chain carries TRBV7-2 and TRBJ2-7; weak D call: TRBD1 (7 bases). Germline CDR1 reads SGHTA; CDR2 reads FQGNSA. The CDR3 spans 14 residues. V lost 4 bases and J 5 bases, leaving 15 bases between the germline ends. The CDR3 spells CASSSGGQSHEQYF. In DNA, the CDR3 is TGTGCCAGCAGCTCCGGGGGACAGTCCCACGAGCAGTACTTC.

The chain carries TRBV1 and TRBJ1-5; TRBD1, the table's D call, was not compared with the DNA. TRBV1 is described as a pseudogene. The length of the CDR3 is 17 residues. The CDR3 sequence is CTSSQEGGQTSNQPQHF. CDR3 nucleotides: TGCACCAGCAGCCAAGAGGGGGGACAGACCAGCAATCAGCCCCAGCATTTT.

The gene calls are TRBV2 and TRBJ2-1; 8 nucleotides agree with TRBD1. The V gene end was trimmed by 4 bases and the J gene end by 7 bases; junction bases not matched to a gene: 6. Germline V gene data show CDR1 as SNHLY and CDR2 as FYNNEI. CDR3 length: 14 amino acids. The CDR3 spells CASSGRGRQNEQFF. The CDR3 DNA is TGTGCCAGCAGTGGCAGGGGGCGTCAGAATGAGCAGTTCTTC.

The chain joins TRBV7-3 to TRBJ2-2; D may be TRBD2 (7 bases). This CDR3 region has 16 residues. Germline CDR1 and CDR2: SGHTA and FQGTGA. Trimming removed 6 bases from V and 2 bases from J, with 16 bases in between. The CDR3 protein is CASSSSGGANTGELFF. In DNA, the CDR3 is TGTGCCAGCAGTTCCAGTGGGGGGGCCAACACCGGGGAGCTGTTTTTT. Together with reference TRBV7-3 and TRBJ2-2, the CDR3 gives the full variable domain: GAGVSQTPSNKVTEKGKYVELRCDPISGHTALYWYRQSLGQGPEFLIYFQGTGAADDSGLPNDRFFAVRPEGSVSTLKIQRTERGDSAVYLCASSSSGGANTGELFFGEGSRLTVL.

The chain joins TRBV5-1 to TRBJ2-5, with 13 bases aligning to TRBD2. This CDR3 has 16 residues. The V segment lost 0 bases and the J segment 3 bases; nucleotides outside the gene matches: 2. Germline CDR1 reads SGHRS; CDR2 reads YFSETQ. CDR3 sequence: CASSLAGLAGEETQYF. DNA of the CDR3: TGCGCCAGCAGCTTGGCTGGACTAGCGGGAGAAGAGACCCAGTACTTC.

The CDR3 DNA is TGCGCCAGCAGCTCCCTCTTGGGGGGATTAGGGACTGAAGCTTTCTTT. Amino acid sequence: CASSSLLGGLGTEAFF. The chain has TRBV5-1 and TRBJ1-1, with D possibly being TRBD1 (5 bases). Per the germline V gene, CDR1 is SGHRS and CDR2 is YFSETQ. With 3 bases removed from V and 5 bases from J, the gap between germline ends came to 20 bases. The CDR3 totals 16 residues.

This chain joins TRBV19 and TRBJ1-5; the D is unclear. The CDR3 length is 14 residues. V was clipped by 6 bases and J by 6 bases, with 15 bases between them. Looked up from germline, CDR1 is LNHDA and CDR2 is SQIVND (reference sequence). The CDR3 is CASSVDSKLQPQHF. In DNA, the CDR3 is TGTGCCAGTAGCGTTGACTCCAAACTTCAGCCCCAGCATTTT.